This T cell receptor beta chain was recorded in a study of blood T cell repertoires in COVID-19. At the level of the study: Some COVID-19 samples were acute and others convalescent; all came from the United States, Italy and Spain. T cells, B-cell-depleted T cells, or PBMCs provided the cDNA or gDNA that served as material.

Per the study methods: Reference gene primer amplification gave estimated nucleated cell counts. Sequenced by immunoSEQ multiplex PCR; TCRdb stores in-frame clones only, minus some. V and J calls plus clone size are reproduced from that table; the DNA served to infer D and trimming. Here the sample spans over 130,000 clones, around 82% being singletons. Individuals drawn from 24 US areas were about 18 to 90 years old. The length of the CDR3 is 14 residues. Germline trimming cut 8 bases from V and 5 bases from J; bases unmatched to any gene: 9. Germline V gene sequence: CDR1 LNHDA, CDR2 SQIVND (reference sequence).

The V call is TRBV19, the J call TRBJ2-1, with 7 bases matching TRBD2. This TCR came from a man aged 45-65 years in a cohort exposed to, infected with or recovered from COVID-19 (not recorded which). The sequencing sample was made of PBMCs or T cells enriched from blood (not recorded which). The CDR3, as DNA: TGTGCCAGTGCTCGCGGGAGTCCCGACAATGAGCAGTTCTTC. Its translation: CASARGSPDNEQFF.